This T cell receptor beta chain is drawn from a study of CD8 T cells in Susac syndrome. Study-wide points: It was acknowledged by the study that relatively few individuals were included in its TCR sequencing and HLA analysis.

The multiple sclerosis control group was made up of treatment-naive patients with stable or active relapsing-remitting disease. TEMRA cells were enriched by FACS, while CD8+ and CD4+ T cells were obtained through a negative isolation that was performed magnetically. With regard to this clonotype: Its antigen remains unknown.

The CDR3 runs to 16 residues. From germline, CDR1 is LNHNV and CDR2 YYDKDF (reference sequence). Trimming took 5 bases from V and 6 from J; bases not matched to a gene: 13. Random hexamers served to reverse transcribe roughly 0.5 to 1 ug RNA. Across 54 Vbeta and 13 Jbeta, TCR beta CDR3 was amplified with immunoSEQ multiplex PCR. MiXCR was run by TCRdb on the immunoSEQ multiplex PCR reads, yielding one entry per CDR3 protein. The sample holds 100,000 to 150,000 distinct CDR3 sequences; approximately 95% are singletons and the top ten take roughly 0.31%. This sequence originates from a human donor with multiple sclerosis. The specimen was CD8+ T cells from PBMCs. The V and J genes are TRBV15 and TRBJ2-1; 7 bases align to TRBD1. As DNA, the CDR3 is TGTGCCACCAGCGGTACCGACAGGGTACGTGGCAATGAGCAGTTCTTC. It translates to CATSGTDRVRGNEQFF.